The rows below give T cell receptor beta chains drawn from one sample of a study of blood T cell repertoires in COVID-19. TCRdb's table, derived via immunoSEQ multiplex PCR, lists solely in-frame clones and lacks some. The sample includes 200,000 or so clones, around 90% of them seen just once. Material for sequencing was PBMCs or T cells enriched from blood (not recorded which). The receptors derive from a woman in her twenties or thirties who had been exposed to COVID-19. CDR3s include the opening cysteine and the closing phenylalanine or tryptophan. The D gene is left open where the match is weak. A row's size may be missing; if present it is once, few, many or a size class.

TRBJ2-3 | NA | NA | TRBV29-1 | TGCAGCGTGGGTCCGACTTATGATACGCAGTATTTT | CSVGPTYDTQYF
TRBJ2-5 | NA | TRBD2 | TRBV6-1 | TGTGCCAGCAGTGAATCACTAGCGGGACCTAAAGAGACCCAGTACTTC | CASSESLAGPKETQYF
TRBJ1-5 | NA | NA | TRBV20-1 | TGCAGTGCTAGTTTGGGAGGGACACGACTTAGCAATCAGCCCCAGCATTTT | CSASLGGTRLSNQPQHF
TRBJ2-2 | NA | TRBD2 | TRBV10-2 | TGCGCCAGCATTAGCGGGAGTTTGGGCACCGGGGAGCTGTTTTTT | CASISGSLGTGELFF
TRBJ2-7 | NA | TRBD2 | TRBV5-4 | TGTGCCAGCAGCAACGAACTAGCGGGAGGATGGAGTGAGCAGTACTTC | CASSNELAGGWSEQYF
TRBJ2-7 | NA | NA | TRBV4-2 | TGTGCCAGCAGCCCAACCCAGGGCTACGAGCAGTACTTC | CASSPTQGYEQYF
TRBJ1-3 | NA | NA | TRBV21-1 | TGTGCCAGCAGCACCACCGGGACAGGGTATTCTGGAAACACCATATATTTT | CASSTTGTGYSGNTIYF
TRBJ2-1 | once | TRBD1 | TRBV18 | TGTGCCAGCTCACCAGGACAGGGGACCCCCAATGAGCAGTTCTTC | CASSPGQGTPNEQFF
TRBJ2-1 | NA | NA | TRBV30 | TGTGCCTACTCGGGACTTGACTACAATGAGCAGTTCTTC | CAYSGLDYNEQFF
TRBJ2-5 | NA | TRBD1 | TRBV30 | TGTGCCTGGAGTTCAGGGGGACAGAAAGAGACCCAGTACTTC | CAWSSGGQKETQYF
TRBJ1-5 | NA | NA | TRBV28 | TGTGCCAGCAGTTTAAGGGGCGCTGGTCAGCCCCAGCATTTT | CASSLRGAGQPQHF
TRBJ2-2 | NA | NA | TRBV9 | TGTGCCAGCAGCGTAGTTCCTGCGAACACCGGGGAGCTGTTTTTT | CASSVVPANTGELFF
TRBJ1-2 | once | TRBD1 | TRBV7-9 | TGTGCCAGCAGCTATGGACAGGGGGCACATGGCTACACCTTC | CASSYGQGAHGYTF
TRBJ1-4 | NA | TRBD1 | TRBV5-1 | TGCGCCAGCAGCCGTACAGGGGGGTACGAAAAACTGTTTTTT | CASSRTGGYEKLFF
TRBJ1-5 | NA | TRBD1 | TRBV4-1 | TGCGCCAGCAGCCAGAGGGATACAGGGGCCTCACCGAATCAGCCCCAGCATTTT | CASSQRDTGASPNQPQHF
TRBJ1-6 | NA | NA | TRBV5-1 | TGCGCCAGCAGCTTGGCCTCGAGTCGGACACTCGGTTCACCCCTCCACTTT | CASSLASSRTLGSPLHF
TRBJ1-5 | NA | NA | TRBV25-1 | TGTGCCAGCAGTGAATACAGTCTGAATCAGCCCCAGCATTTT | CASSEYSLNQPQHF
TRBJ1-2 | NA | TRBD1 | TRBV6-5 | TGTGCCAGCAGTTCGGGACCAGGGGGAGGCTACACCTTC | CASSSGPGGGYTF
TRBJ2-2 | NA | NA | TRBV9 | TGTGCCAGCAGCGTGACAGGAGCGAACACCGGGGAGCTGTTTTTT | CASSVTGANTGELFF
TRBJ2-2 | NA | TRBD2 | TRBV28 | TGTGCCAGCAGTTTACCATCGGGACTAGCGGGATGGGCTGCCGGGGAGCTGTTTTTT | CASSLPSGLAGWAAGELFF
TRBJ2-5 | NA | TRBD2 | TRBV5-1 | TGCGCCAGCAGCCCTAGCGGGAGCAGGGAGACCCAGTACTTC | CASSPSGSRETQYF
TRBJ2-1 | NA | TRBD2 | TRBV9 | TGTGCCAGCAGCGTTCTATCGGGAGGTTTCAACGAGCAGTTCTTC | CASSVLSGGFNEQFF
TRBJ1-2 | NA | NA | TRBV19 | TGTGCCAGTAGTATCGGGGGTCCCTCTCCCAACTATGGCTACACCTTC | CASSIGGPSPNYGYTF
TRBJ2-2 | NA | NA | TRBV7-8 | TGTGCCAGCACCCCTCTAGTGAGGAGCAGCGCGAACACCGGGGAGCTGTTTTTT | CASTPLVRSSANTGELFF
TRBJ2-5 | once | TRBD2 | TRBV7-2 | TGTGCCAGCAGCCTTCGGACTAGCGGGAGTGGGACCCAGTACTTC | CASSLRTSGSGTQYF
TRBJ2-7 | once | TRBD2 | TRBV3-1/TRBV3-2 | TGTGCCAGCAGCCAAGTAGCGGGAGGAGGCGAGCAGTACTTC | CASSQVAGGGEQYF
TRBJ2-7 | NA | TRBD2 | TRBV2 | TGTGCCAGCAGTGGGACTAGCGGGATCTACGAGCAGTACTTC | CASSGTSGIYEQYF
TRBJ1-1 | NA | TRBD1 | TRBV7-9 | TGTGCCAGCAGCTTGGTCGGGACAGGTACACAAGCTTTCTTT | CASSLVGTGTQAFF
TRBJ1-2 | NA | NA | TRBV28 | TGTGCCAGCAGTTTGACTCTCTATGGCTACACCTTC | CASSLTLYGYTF
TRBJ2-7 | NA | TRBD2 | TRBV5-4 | TGTGCCAGCAGCTGGGGAGCGGGAGCCGCCTACGAGCAGTACTTC | CASSWGAGAAYEQYF
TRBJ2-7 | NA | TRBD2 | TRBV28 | TGTGCCAGCAGTTTAGGCCTAGCGGGACCACTTTCCTACGAGCAGTACTTC | CASSLGLAGPLSYEQYF
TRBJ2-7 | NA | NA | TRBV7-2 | TGTGCCAGCAGCTTAGATAGGGGGTGGTACGAGCAGTACTTC | CASSLDRGWYEQYF
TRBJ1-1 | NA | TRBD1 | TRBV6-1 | TGTGCCAGCAGTGAAGGAACAGGGGGCTTTAACACTGAAGCTTTCTTT | CASSEGTGGFNTEAFF
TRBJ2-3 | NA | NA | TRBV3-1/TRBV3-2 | TGTGCCAGCAGCCCCATCCTCGGGACTCAGAACACAGATACGCAGTATTTT | CASSPILGTQNTDTQYF
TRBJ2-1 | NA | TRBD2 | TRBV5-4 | TGTGCCGCTAAAGGGGCTAGCGGGCGCAATGAGCAGTTCTTC | CAAKGASGRNEQFF
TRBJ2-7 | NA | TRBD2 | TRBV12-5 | TGTGCTAGTGGTTTGCCAGCCGGGACTAGCGGGAGGGGCGAGCAGTACTTC | CASGLPAGTSGRGEQYF
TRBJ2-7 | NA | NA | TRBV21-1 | TGTGCCAGCCCAGCGGCCAGGCTGCCCTACGAGCAGTACTTC | CASPAARLPYEQYF
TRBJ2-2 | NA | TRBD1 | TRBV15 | TGTGCCACCAGCAGACGGGACAGGGGATCCGGGGAGCTGTTTTTT | CATSRRDRGSGELFF
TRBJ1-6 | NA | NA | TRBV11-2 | TGTGCCAGCAGCCCCCCCACAGCTGCAAATTCACCCCTCCACTTT | CASSPPTAANSPLHF
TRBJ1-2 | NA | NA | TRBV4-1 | TGCGCCAGCAGCCAAGGACTGAACTATGGCTACACCTTC | CASSQGLNYGYTF
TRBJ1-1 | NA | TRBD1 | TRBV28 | TGTGCCAGCAGTTGGACAGGGGTAACTGAAGCTTTCTTT | CASSWTGVTEAFF
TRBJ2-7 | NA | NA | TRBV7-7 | TGTGCCAGCAGCTATGGGCGGGGGCCCTCCTACGAGCAGTACTTC | CASSYGRGPSYEQYF
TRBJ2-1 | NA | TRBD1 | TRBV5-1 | TGCGCCAGCAGTCGCGACAGGGGCTTCAATGAGCAGTTCTTC | CASSRDRGFNEQFF
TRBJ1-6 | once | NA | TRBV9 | TGTGCCAGCAGCGTAGATGCCAGAAGCTCCTATAATTCACCCCTCCACTTT | CASSVDARSSYNSPLHF
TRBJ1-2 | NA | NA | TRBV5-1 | TGCGCCAGCAGCTTGGATACGGGTTTACAATTCTATGGCTACACCTTC | CASSLDTGLQFYGYTF